This T cell receptor beta chain was sequenced during a study of blood T cell repertoires in COVID-19. How the authors handled the data: It was from reference gene primer amplification that nucleated cell counts were estimated. The assay was immunoSEQ multiplex PCR, and TCRdb's table has in-frame clones only and misses some. For V, J and clone size, that table is used; D and trimming come from the DNA. The sample yields 100,000 to 150,000 clones, under 80% seen once. This CDR3 has 18 residues. The junction had 10 bases not matched to a gene; V was cut back by 1 base and J by 1 base. Germline CDR1 is LGHNA and CDR2 is YNFKEQ.

The receptor comes from a man between 65 and 79 years old with acute or convalescent COVID-19. J is TRBJ1-3 and V is TRBV4-2; the match to TRBD1 covers 7 bases. Input material: peripheral blood. DNA for the CDR3: TGTGCCAGCAGCCAAGTAGGGTCCGGGACAGCGTCTGGAAACACCATATATTTT. Its translation: CASSQVGSGTASGNTIYF.